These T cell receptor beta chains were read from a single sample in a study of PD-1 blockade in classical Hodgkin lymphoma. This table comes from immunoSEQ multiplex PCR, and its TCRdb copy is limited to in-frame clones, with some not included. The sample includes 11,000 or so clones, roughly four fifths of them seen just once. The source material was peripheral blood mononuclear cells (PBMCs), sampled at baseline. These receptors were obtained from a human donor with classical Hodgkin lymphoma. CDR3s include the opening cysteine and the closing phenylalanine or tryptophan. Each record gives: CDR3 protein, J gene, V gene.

cdr3_aa: CASSPGGISEAFF
j_call: TRBJ1-1
v_call: TRBV12-2

cdr3_aa: CASSEAGATKQFF
j_call: TRBJ2-1
v_call: TRBV9

cdr3_aa: CASSKAPKPSFLSYNEQFF
j_call: TRBJ2-1
v_call: TRBV21-1

cdr3_aa: CASSLGQGMDTEAFF
j_call: TRBJ1-1
v_call: TRBV11-2

cdr3_aa: CASKREGTEAFF
j_call: TRBJ1-1
v_call: TRBV14

cdr3_aa: CASSLYLQPQHF
j_call: TRBJ1-5
v_call: TRBV28

cdr3_aa: CASSVGQGGNSPLHF
j_call: TRBJ1-6
v_call: TRBV18

cdr3_aa: CAVNLDANQPQHF
j_call: TRBJ1-5
v_call: TRBV2

cdr3_aa: CASSPTGRAGPNTEAFF
j_call: TRBJ1-1
v_call: TRBV5-6

cdr3_aa: CASQLDGADTQYF
j_call: TRBJ2-3
v_call: TRBV6-6

cdr3_aa: CASSLGGVTEAFF
j_call: TRBJ1-1
v_call: TRBV7-2

cdr3_aa: CASSFIKKDTGELFF
j_call: TRBJ2-2
v_call: TRBV28

cdr3_aa: CASSLSGDDTGELFF
j_call: TRBJ2-2
v_call: TRBV5-1

cdr3_aa: CASSLTDTQYF
j_call: TRBJ2-3
v_call: TRBV5-6

cdr3_aa: CASSWDRGSSYEQYF
j_call: TRBJ2-7
v_call: TRBV27

cdr3_aa: CATRDDIVDRETQYF
j_call: TRBJ2-5
v_call: TRBV15